The sequence of this T cell receptor (beta chain) was determined in a study of Ad26.COV2.S vaccination and SARS-CoV-2 variants. Study as a whole: The authors gave Ad26.COV2.S intramuscularly, either once or twice 56 days apart. General study points: Quantification of TCR breadth and depth may have yielded underestimates of total T cell responses.

The sample's treatment: approximately 18 received Ad26.COV2.S at low or high dose, single or two shots; about five received placebo; per-sample allocation not given. Day 63 after the first vaccine or placebo injection was the time point for sampling. This clone was observed a handful of times. Its antigen remains unidentified. Using immunoSEQ multiplex PCR, the repertoire was profiled, and TCRdb retains in-frame clones only, with some absent. This sample has 500,000 or so clones, with 80% to 90% found just once. V was clipped by 4 bases and J by 2 bases, with 20 bases between them. Germline CDR1 SEHNR, CDR2 FQNEAQ (reference sequence). The CDR3 sequence is 18 residues long.

The chain employs TRBV7-9 and TRBJ1-4; no clear D gene. The receptor comes from a person aged 18 to 65 who received the Ad26.COV2.S COVID-19 vaccine or a placebo. This material consisted of peripheral blood, taken in a trial of Ad26.COV2.S vaccine versus placebo. The CDR3 here is CASSYALPGGRTNEKLFF. The CDR3, as DNA: TGTGCCAGCAGCTACGCCCTACCAGGTGGACGTACTAATGAAAAACTGTTTTTT.